This entry lists 24 T cell receptor beta chains sequenced from one sample in a study of cytomegalovirus exposure and HLA in healthy donors. Libraries were prepared by immunoSEQ multiplex PCR; TCRdb keeps only in-frame clonotypes and omits some of them. The sample consists of roughly 150,000 clones, over 85% of them appearing once. Source material: PBMCs. These receptors all come from a man between 18 and 29 years old in good health and CMV-seropositive.

The rearrangement uses TRBV7-8 and TRBJ2-1; 8 bases line up with TRBD2. The CDR3 is 15 residues long. Germline V lookup: CDR1 SGHVS, CDR2 FQNEAQ. With 5 bases clipped from V and 4 bases from J, the junction kept 7 bases outside the gene matches. CDR3 sequence reads: CASSPREGVYNEQFF. The CDR3 DNA follows: TGTGCCAGCAGCCCACGGGAGGGGGTATACAATGAGCAGTTCTTC.

This clone was picked up one time. V and J are TRBV27 and TRBJ2-1; the match to TRBD2 covers 9 bases. Trimming took 3 bases from V and 3 from J; bases not matched to a gene: 3. The length of the CDR3 is 15 residues. In germline, CDR1 is MNHEY, CDR2 SMNVEV (reference sequence). The CDR3: CASSFASGDYNEQFF. The DNA of the CDR3 is TGTGCCAGCAGTTTTGCTAGCGGGGACTACAATGAGCAGTTCTTC.

The V call is TRBV4-1, the J call TRBJ2-7; 9 nucleotides agree with TRBD1. Germline CDR1 and CDR2: MGHRA and YSYEKL. V gave up 4 bases and J gave up 6 bases; unmatched junction bases: 7. The CDR3 is made up of 14 amino acids. The CDR3 here is CASSLQGALGEQYF. The DNA for the CDR3 is TGCGCCAGCAGCCTACAGGGGGCCCTCGGCGAGCAGTACTTC.

The chain couples TRBV2 to TRBJ2-2, with D possibly being TRBD1 (8 bases). CDR1 is SNHLY and CDR2 is FYNNEI in the germline V gene. The CDR3 has 14 residues. The V and J ends lost 6 bases and 5 bases respectively, with 13 bases between them. CDR3 protein: CASRNRGGTGELFF. The CDR3 bases are TGTGCCAGCAGGAACAGGGGGGGGACCGGGGAGCTGTTTTTT.

This clone turned up a few times. This rearrangement joins TRBV9 to TRBJ1-1; 7 bases match TRBD1. The CDR3 covers 14 residues. The V and J ends lost 3 bases and 4 bases, in that order; junction bases with no gene match: 6. The V gene's germline CDR1 is SGDLS and CDR2 YYNGEE. Written as DNA, the CDR3 is TGTGCCAGCAGCGGACAGGGTTATAGCACTGAAGCTTTCTTT. It translates to CASSGQGYSTEAFF. The whole variable domain, filled in from reference TRBV9 and TRBJ1-1, reads DSGVTQTPKHLITATGQRVTLRCSPRSGDLSVYWYQQSLDQGLQFLIQYYNGEERAKGNILERFSAQQFPDLHSELNLSSLELGDSALYFCASSGQGYSTEAFFGQGTRLTVV.

The chain links TRBV6-5 to TRBJ2-7; 7 bases are shared with TRBD1. Germline CDR1 and CDR2: MNHEY and SVGAGI. There are 13 residues in the CDR3. Losses at the gene ends were 5 bases for V and 3 bases for J; bases not matched to a gene: 4. The CDR3 spells CASSPTGLYEQYF. The DNA for the CDR3 is TGTGCCAGCAGTCCGACAGGGCTCTACGAGCAGTACTTC.

V is TRBV27 and J is TRBJ2-1; D perhaps matches TRBD2 (6 bases). Germline V gene data show CDR1 as MNHEY and CDR2 as SMNVEV (reference sequence). The CDR3 totals 17 residues. V shed 2 bases and J shed 0 bases, with 14 bases lying between them. The CDR3, as DNA: TGTGCCAGCAGTTTAACGGCGGGAATGAGCTCCTACAATGAGCAGTTCTTC. As protein: CASSLTAGMSSYNEQFF.

The rearrangement joins TRBV5-6 to TRBJ1-2; TRBD1 aligns across 7 bases. The CDR3 runs 14 residues. V lost 2 bases to trimming and J lost 1 base; unmatched junction nucleotides: 2. CDR1 SGHDT and CDR2 YYEEEE come from the germline V gene. CDR3 protein: CASSLQGLNYGYTF. Here the CDR3 DNA reads TGTGCCAGCAGCTTACAGGGGCTTAACTATGGCTACACCTTC.

This chain uses TRBV4-1 with TRBJ2-7, with 8 bases aligning to TRBD1. The CDR3 totals 14 residues. With V trimmed by 1 base and J by 3 bases, 2 bases remained unmatched. Germline values: CDR1 MGHRA, CDR2 YSYEKL. CDR3 residues: CASSQVTGDYEQYF. As DNA, the CDR3 is TGCGCCAGCAGCCAAGTGACAGGGGACTACGAGCAGTACTTC.

This chain connects TRBV7-2 to TRBJ2-7, with 9 nucleotides matching TRBD2. This CDR3 comprises 15 residues. Trimming removed 5 bases from V and 4 bases from J; junction bases left unmatched: 9. CDR1 SGHTA and CDR2 FQGNSA come from the germline V gene. Here the CDR3 DNA reads TGTGCCAGCAGCACCCGGGTTAGCGGGAGTTACGAGCAGTACTTC. This gives the protein CASSTRVSGSYEQYF.

To note about this clone: Other DNA sequences in this sample translate to the same CDR3. The chain combines TRBV5-1 with TRBJ2-3; D remains ambiguous. CDR3 length equals 13 residues. The germline V gene encodes CDR1 SGHRS and CDR2 YFSETQ. Trimming removed 2 bases at V and 1 base at J, with 5 bases between. CDR3 protein: CASSLGGTDTQYF. The CDR3 DNA is TGCGCCAGCAGCTTAGGAGGCACAGATACGCAGTATTTT.

In DNA, the CDR3 is TGTGCCATCACGCGGGTGCCCACCGGGACAGAAAACAATGAGCAGTTCTTC. This gives the protein CAITRVPTGTENNEQFF. V is TRBV5-4 and J is TRBJ2-1; 7 bases map to TRBD1. The CDR3 extends over 17 amino acids. Germline-derived CDR1 and CDR2 are SGHNT and YYREEE (reference sequence). V lost 9 bases and J lost 5; bases outside the gene matches: 20.

V and J are TRBV2 and TRBJ2-7, with 7 bases matching TRBD2. Germline CDR1 and CDR2: SNHLY and FYNNEI. The V segment lost 1 base and the J segment 0 bases; nucleotides outside the gene matches: 3. The CDR3 contains 15 residues. CDR3 sequence reads: CASSEGGGSSYEQYF. The CDR3 nucleotides are TGTGCCAGCAGTGAAGGGGGGGGGAGCTCCTACGAGCAGTACTTC.

V is TRBV11-2 and J is TRBJ2-7; TRBD2 aligns across 9 bases. The length of the CDR3 is 17 residues. The V gene's germline CDR1 is SGHAT and CDR2 FQNNGV. V shed 5 bases and J 5 bases; nucleotides not matched to a gene: 16. The CDR3 region is CASSPRGASGKGHEQYF. CDR3 sequence (DNA): TGTGCCAGCAGCCCCAGGGGGGCTAGCGGGAAGGGCCACGAGCAGTACTTC. Together with reference TRBV11-2 and TRBJ2-7, the CDR3 gives the full variable domain: EAGVAQSPRYKIIEKRQSVAFWCNPISGHATLYWYQQILGQGPKLLIQFQNNGVVDDSQLPKDRFSAERLKGVDSTLKIQPAKLEDSAVYLCASSPRGASGKGHEQYFGPGTRLTVT.

The table lists this clone with a count of one. The chain has TRBV7-8 and TRBJ2-7, with D uncertain. Germline values: CDR1 SGHVS, CDR2 FQNEAQ. There are 14 residues in the CDR3. Between the trimmed V and J ends, which lost 1 base and 4 bases, there was a span of 11 bases. CDR3 residues: CASSLDAAWYEQYF. CDR3 DNA sequence: TGTGCCAGCAGCTTAGACGCCGCGTGGTACGAGCAGTACTTC.

The J gene is TRBJ2-7, the V gene TRBV5-6, with 12 bases that match TRBD2. CDR3 length: 18 amino acids. Germline V gene data show CDR1 as SGHDT and CDR2 as YYEEEE. With 2 bases clipped from V and 3 bases from J, the junction kept 12 bases outside the gene matches. As DNA, the CDR3 is TGTGCCAGCAGCTTCTCGACTAGCGGGGGCCGGTTTTTCTACGAGCAGTACTTC. Residues: CASSFSTSGGRFFYEQYF.

The rearrangement links TRBV27 to TRBJ2-1; TRBD2 aligns across 10 bases. Germline trimming cut 3 bases from V and 0 bases from J; bases unmatched to any gene: 2. This CDR3 has 16 amino acids. Per the germline V gene, CDR1 is MNHEY and CDR2 is SMNVEV (reference sequence). CDR3 in DNA: TGTGCCAGCAGTTTTGCTAGCGGGAGCTCCTACAATGAGCAGTTCTTC. It yields the protein CASSFASGSSYNEQFF.

This chain links TRBV5-1 with TRBJ2-1; possibly TRBD1 for D (5 bases). In germline, CDR1 is SGHRS, CDR2 YFSETQ. V was trimmed by 1 base and J by 3 bases, leaving 14 bases between them. The CDR3 contains 16 residues. CDR3 DNA: TGCGCCAGCAGCTTGTTGGACAACCTGAACTACAATGAGCAGTTCTTC. Translation: CASSLLDNLNYNEQFF.

The chain links TRBV28 to TRBJ2-1; TRBD2 matches at 7 bases. The V gene end was trimmed by 4 bases and the J gene end by 3 bases; junction bases not matched to a gene: 9. The length of the CDR3 is 16 residues. CDR1 and CDR2 from the germline V gene are MDHEN and SYDVKM. The CDR3 bases are TGTGCCAGCAGTTCTTGGGGGGAGGGGCTCTACAATGAGCAGTTCTTC. It specifies CASSSWGEGLYNEQFF.

V usage is TRBV5-4 and J usage is TRBJ2-7; TRBD2 agrees at 12 bases. Germline trimming cut 1 base from V and 6 bases from J; bases unmatched to any gene: 5. Germline CDR1 reads SGHNT; CDR2 reads YYREEE (reference sequence). The CDR3 extends over 15 amino acids. CDR3 protein: CASSLRTSGKFEQYF. The CDR3 coding sequence is TGTGCCAGCAGCTTGAGGACTAGCGGGAAGTTCGAGCAGTACTTC.

The chain combines TRBV29-1 with TRBJ1-1; D gene ambiguous. V was pared by 1 base and J by 0 bases, with 9 bases between. CDR3 length: 14 amino acids. Per germline, CDR1 SQVTM and CDR2 ANQGSEA. The CDR3 coding sequence is TGCAGCGTTGAAGGTCCTCCCCTGAACACTGAAGCTTTCTTT. This encodes CSVEGPPLNTEAFF.

The rearrangement joins TRBV29-1 to TRBJ1-5, with TRBD1 as a possible D gene (5 bases). Germline CDR1 SQVTM, CDR2 ANQGSEA. The CDR3 covers 13 residues. V shed 4 bases and J shed 5 bases, with 12 bases lying between them. The CDR3, as DNA: TGCAGCGTTGCCCAAGGCAGGGATCAGCCCCAGCATTTT. Amino acids: CSVAQGRDQPQHF.

The CDR3 region is CASSLLAGGFEQYF. The CDR3 DNA reads as TGTGCCAGCAGCTTATTAGCGGGAGGCTTCGAGCAGTACTTC. V usage is TRBV7-9 and J usage is TRBJ2-7, with 10 bases identical to TRBD2. The length of the CDR3 is 14 residues. The V gene's germline CDR1 is SEHNR and CDR2 FQNEAQ (reference sequence). Trimming at V came to 2 bases and at J to 6 bases, leaving 4 bases not matched to a gene. The whole variable domain, filled in from reference TRBV7-9 and TRBJ2-7, reads DTGVSQNPRHKITKRGQNVTFRCDPISEHNRLYWYRQTLGQGPEFLTYFQNEAQLEKSRLLSDRFSAERPKGSFSTLEIQRTEQGDSAMYLCASSLLAGGFEQYFGPGTRLTVT.

The chain is built from TRBV4-2 and TRBJ2-3; 9 positions match TRBD2. Germline V gene sequence: CDR1 LGHNA, CDR2 YNFKEQ. The V and J ends lost 2 bases and 1 base, in that order; junction bases with no gene match: 10. This CDR3 contains 18 residues. CDR3 in amino acids: CASSQRRSSGMRTDTQYF. The CDR3 DNA is TGTGCCAGCAGCCAACGAAGGTCTAGCGGGATGCGCACAGATACGCAGTATTTT.